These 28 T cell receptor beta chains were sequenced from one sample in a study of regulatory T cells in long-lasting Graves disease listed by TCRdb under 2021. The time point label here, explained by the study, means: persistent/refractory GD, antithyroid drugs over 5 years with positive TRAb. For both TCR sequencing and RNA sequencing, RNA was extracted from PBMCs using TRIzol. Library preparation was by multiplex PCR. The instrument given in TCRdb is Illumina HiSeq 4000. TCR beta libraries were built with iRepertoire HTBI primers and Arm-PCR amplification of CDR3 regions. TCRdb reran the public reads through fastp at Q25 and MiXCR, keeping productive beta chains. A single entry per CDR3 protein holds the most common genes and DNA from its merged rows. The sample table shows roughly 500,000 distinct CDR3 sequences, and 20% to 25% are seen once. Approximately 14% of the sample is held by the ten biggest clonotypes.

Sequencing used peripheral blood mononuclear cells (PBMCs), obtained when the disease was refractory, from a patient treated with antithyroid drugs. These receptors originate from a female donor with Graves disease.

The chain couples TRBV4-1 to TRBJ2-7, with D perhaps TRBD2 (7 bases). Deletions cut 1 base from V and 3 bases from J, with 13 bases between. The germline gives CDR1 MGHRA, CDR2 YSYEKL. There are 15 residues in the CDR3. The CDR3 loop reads CASSQVYGGHYEQYF. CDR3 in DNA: TGCGCCAGCAGCCAAGTATACGGGGGGCACTACGAGCAGTACTTC.

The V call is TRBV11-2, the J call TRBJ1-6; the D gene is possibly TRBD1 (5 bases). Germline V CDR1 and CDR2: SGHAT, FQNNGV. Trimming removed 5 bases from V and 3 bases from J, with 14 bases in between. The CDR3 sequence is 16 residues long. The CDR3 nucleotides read TGTGCCAGCAGCCCTACCCAGGGAGGCTATAATTCACCCCTCCACTTT. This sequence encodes CASSPTQGGYNSPLHF.

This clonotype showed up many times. DNA for the CDR3: TGTGCCAGCAGTCCACCCAGGGGCGGTCAGCCCCAGCATTTT. Amino acid sequence: CASSPPRGGQPQHF. The chain has TRBV6-1 and TRBJ1-5, with D perhaps matching TRBD1 (6 bases). Germline V gives CDR1 MNHNS, CDR2 SASEGT. The V gene lost 5 bases and the J gene lost 6 bases, with 14 bases spanning the gap. The CDR3 totals 14 residues.

The CDR3 region has the DNA TGTGCCAGCAGCCCCCTCTGGGGGAGCACTGAAGCTTTCTTT. The encoded protein is CASSPLWGSTEAFF. The chain joins TRBV7-9 to TRBJ1-1; D possibly corresponds to TRBD1 (5 bases). The CDR3 loop spans 14 amino acids. V was clipped by 5 bases and J by 4 bases, with 14 bases between them. Germline CDR1 and CDR2: SEHNR and FQNEAQ (reference sequence).

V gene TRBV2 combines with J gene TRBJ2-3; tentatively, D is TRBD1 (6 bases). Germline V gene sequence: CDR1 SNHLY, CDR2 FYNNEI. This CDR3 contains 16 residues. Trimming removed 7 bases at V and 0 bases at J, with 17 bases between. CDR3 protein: CASTRRQASSTDTQYF. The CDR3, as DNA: TGTGCCAGCACCCGAAGACAGGCCTCTAGCACAGATACGCAGTATTTT.

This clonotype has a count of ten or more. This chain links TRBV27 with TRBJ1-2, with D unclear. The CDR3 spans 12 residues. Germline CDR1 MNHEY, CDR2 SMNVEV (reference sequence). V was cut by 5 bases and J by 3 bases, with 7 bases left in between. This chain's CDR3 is CASSPNDYGYTF. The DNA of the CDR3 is TGTGCCAGCAGTCCGAACGACTATGGCTACACCTTC.

The CDR3 region has the DNA TGTGCCAGCAGTTTGTACCCCAGGGGAGTGAATGGCTACACCTTC. It encodes CASSLYPRGVNGYTF. This chain links TRBV28 with TRBJ1-2; a possible D gene is TRBD1 (6 bases). Trimming removed 3 bases from V and 6 bases from J, with 17 bases in between. This CDR3 has 15 residues. CDR1 MDHEN and CDR2 SYDVKM come from the germline V gene.

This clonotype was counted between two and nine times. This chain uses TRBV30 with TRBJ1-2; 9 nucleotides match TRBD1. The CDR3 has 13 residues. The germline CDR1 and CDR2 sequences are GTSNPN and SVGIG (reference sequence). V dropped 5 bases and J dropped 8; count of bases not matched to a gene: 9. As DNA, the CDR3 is TGTGCCTGGTCACTACAGGGGGCAGAGGGCTACACCTTC. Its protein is CAWSLQGAEGYTF. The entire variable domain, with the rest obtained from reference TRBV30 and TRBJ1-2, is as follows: SQTIHQWPATLVQPVGSPLSLECTVEGTSNPNLYWYRQAAGRGLQLLFYSVGIGQISSEVPQNLSASRPQDRQFILSSKKLLLSDSGFYLCAWSLQGAEGYTFGSGTRLTVV.

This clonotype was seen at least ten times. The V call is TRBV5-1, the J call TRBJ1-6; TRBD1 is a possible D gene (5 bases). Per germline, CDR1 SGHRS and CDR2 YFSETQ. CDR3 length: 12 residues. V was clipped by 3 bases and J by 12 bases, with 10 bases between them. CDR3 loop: CASSSRGGPLHF. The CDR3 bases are TGCGCCAGCAGCTCGAGGGGAGGACCCCTCCACTTT.

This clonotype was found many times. The CDR3 DNA follows: TGTGCCAGCATAGGACTAGGGAACACCGGGGAGCTGTTTTTT. Amino acid sequence: CASIGLGNTGELFF. This chain joins TRBV2 and TRBJ2-2; 7 bases are shared with TRBD2. Germline V gene sequence: CDR1 SNHLY, CDR2 FYNNEI. With V trimmed by 7 bases and J by 1 base, 3 bases remained unmatched. CDR3 length equals 14 residues.

The CDR3 DNA is TGTGCCAGCAGCTTAGGCGGGAGGGCCAGCAACGAGCAGTACTTC. This encodes CASSLGGRASNEQYF. The chain carries TRBV7-9 and TRBJ2-7, with 9 nucleotides matching TRBD2. The germline V gene encodes CDR1 SEHNR and CDR2 FQNEAQ (reference sequence). The CDR3 has 15 amino acids. The ends lost 1 base at V and 5 bases at J; junction bases unmatched: 6.

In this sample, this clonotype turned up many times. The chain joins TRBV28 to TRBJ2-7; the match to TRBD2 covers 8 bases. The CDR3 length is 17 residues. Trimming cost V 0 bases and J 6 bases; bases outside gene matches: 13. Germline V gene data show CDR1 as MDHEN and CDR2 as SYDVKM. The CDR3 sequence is CASSLWEGRSLAVEQYF. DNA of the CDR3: TGTGCCAGCAGTTTATGGGAGGGGAGATCACTAGCGGTCGAGCAGTACTTC.

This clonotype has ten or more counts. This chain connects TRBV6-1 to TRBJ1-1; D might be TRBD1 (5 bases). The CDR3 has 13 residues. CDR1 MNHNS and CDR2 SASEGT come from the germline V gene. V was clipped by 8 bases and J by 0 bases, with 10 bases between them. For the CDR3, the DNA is TGTGCCAGCGTACGGGGGATGAACACTGAAGCTTTCTTT. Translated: CASVRGMNTEAFF.

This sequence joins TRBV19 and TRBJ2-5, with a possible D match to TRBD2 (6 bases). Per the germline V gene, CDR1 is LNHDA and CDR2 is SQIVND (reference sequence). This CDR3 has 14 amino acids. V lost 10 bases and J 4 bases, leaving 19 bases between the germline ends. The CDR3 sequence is CATQREEDGETQYF. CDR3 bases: TGTGCCACCCAAAGGGAGGAGGATGGAGAGACCCAGTACTTC.

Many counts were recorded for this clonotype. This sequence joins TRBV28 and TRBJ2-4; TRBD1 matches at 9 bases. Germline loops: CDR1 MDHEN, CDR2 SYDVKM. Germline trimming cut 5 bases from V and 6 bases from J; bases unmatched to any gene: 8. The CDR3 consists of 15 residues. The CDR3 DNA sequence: TGTGCCAGCAGTGCCCCGGGACAGGGCCGAAACATTCAGTACTTC. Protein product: CASSAPGQGRNIQYF.

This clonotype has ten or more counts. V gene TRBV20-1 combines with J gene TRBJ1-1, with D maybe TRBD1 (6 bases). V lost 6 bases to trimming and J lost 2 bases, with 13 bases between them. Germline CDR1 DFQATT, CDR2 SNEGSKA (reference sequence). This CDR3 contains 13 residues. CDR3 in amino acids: CSARGGLNTEAFF. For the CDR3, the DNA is TGCAGTGCCCGTGGGGGCCTTAACACTGAAGCTTTCTTT.

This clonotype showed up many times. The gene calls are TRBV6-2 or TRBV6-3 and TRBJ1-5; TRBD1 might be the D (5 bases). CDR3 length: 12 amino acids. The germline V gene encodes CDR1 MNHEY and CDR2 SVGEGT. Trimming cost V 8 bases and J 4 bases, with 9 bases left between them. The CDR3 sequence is CASGRGNQPQHF. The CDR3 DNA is TGTGCCAGCGGGAGGGGTAATCAGCCCCAGCATTTT.

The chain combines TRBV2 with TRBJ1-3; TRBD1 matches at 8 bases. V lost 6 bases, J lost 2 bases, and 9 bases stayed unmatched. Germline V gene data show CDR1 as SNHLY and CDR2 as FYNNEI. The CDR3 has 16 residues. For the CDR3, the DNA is TGTGCCAGCAGCCAAAGGACAGGGCTCGCTGGAAACACCATATATTTT. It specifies CASSQRTGLAGNTIYF.

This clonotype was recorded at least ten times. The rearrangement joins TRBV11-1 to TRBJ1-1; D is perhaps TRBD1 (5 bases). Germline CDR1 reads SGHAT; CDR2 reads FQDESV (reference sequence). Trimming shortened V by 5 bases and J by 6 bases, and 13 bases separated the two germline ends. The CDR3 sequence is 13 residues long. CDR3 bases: TGTGCCAGCAGCCTTTCGACAGAACCTGAAGCTTTCTTT. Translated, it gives CASSLSTEPEAFF.

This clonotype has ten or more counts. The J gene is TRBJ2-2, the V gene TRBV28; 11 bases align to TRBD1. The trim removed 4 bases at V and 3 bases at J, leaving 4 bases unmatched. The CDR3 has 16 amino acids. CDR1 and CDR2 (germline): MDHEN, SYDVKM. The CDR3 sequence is CASSSRTGGDTGELFF. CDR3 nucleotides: TGTGCCAGCAGTTCTAGGACAGGGGGCGACACCGGGGAGCTGTTTTTT.

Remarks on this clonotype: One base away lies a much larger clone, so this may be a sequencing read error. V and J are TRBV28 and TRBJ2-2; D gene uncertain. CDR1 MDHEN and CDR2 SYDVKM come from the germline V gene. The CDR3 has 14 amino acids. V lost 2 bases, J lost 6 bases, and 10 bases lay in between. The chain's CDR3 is CASSLIALSGELFF. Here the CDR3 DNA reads TGTGCCAGCAGTTTAATCGCACTGTCCGGGGAGCTGTTTTTT.

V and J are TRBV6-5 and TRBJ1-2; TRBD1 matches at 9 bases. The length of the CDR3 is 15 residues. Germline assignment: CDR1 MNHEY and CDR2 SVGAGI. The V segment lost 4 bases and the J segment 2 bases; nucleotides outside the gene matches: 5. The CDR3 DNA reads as TGTGCCAGCAGTTCGCCGACAGGGGGGAACTATGGCTACACCTTC. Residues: CASSSPTGGNYGYTF.

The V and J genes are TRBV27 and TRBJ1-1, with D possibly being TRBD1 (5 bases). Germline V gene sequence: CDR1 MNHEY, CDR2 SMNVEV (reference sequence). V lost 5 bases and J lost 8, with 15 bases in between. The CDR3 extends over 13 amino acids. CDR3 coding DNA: TGTGCCAGCAGTCCATGGACAAAAGAGGAAGCTTTCTTT. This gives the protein CASSPWTKEEAFF.

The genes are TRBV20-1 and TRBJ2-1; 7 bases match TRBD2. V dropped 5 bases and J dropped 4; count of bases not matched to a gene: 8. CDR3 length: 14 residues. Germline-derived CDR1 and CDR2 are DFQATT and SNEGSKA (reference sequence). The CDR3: CSAGRGGSYNEQFF. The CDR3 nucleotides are TGCAGTGCTGGGCGGGGCGGGAGTTACAATGAGCAGTTCTTC.

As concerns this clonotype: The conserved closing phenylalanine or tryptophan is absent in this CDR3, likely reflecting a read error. CDR3 amino acids: CASSTGGQGSDVSYTS. The CDR3 DNA sequence: TGTGCCAGTAGTACAGGTGGCCAGGGTTCGGATGTCTCCTACACCTCC. V and J are TRBV19 and TRBJ1-2; possible D gene TRBD1, 5 bases. The germline V gene has CDR1 LNHDA and CDR2 SQIVND (reference sequence). The CDR3 length is 16 residues. Trimming took 4 bases from V and 10 from J, leaving 25 bases between them.

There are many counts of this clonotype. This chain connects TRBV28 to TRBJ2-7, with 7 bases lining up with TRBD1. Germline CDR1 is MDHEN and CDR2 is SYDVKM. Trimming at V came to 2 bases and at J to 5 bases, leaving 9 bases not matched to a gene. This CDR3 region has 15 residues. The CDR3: CASSLRVRGLNEQYF. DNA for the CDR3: TGTGCCAGCAGTTTAAGAGTGAGGGGGCTTAACGAGCAGTACTTC.

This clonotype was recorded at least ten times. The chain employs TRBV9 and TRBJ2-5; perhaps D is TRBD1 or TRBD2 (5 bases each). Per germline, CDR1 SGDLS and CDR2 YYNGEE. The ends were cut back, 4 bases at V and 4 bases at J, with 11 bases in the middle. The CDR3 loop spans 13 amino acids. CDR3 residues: CASSSGTGETQYF. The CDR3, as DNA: TGTGCCAGCAGCTCCGGGACGGGAGAGACCCAGTACTTC.

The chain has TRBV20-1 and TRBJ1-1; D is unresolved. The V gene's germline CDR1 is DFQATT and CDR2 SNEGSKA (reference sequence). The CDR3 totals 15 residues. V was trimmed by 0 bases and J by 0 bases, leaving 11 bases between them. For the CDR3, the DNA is TGCAGTGCTAGAGATCTTGCAGGACTGAACACTGAAGCTTTCTTT. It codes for CSARDLAGLNTEAFF.